Each of the 6 T cell receptor beta chains below was sequenced from the same sample in a study of a mutant IDH1 vaccine in newly diagnosed glioma. The method was immunoSEQ multiplex PCR; TCRdb's version includes in-frame clones alone and lacks a portion of them. Found here are around 50,000 clones, roughly 85% of them singletons; the top ten hold about 2.4%. The time point is: baseline, week 1 (first vaccination visit). As for treatment: pre-vaccination baseline after standard-of-care therapy. The source was PBMCs, collected from a glioma patient treated with radiotherapy, temozolomide or both. The source is a man between 40 and 49 years old with glioma.

The J gene is TRBJ1-5, the V gene TRBV18, with 8 bases that match TRBD1. V lost 3 bases and J lost 3; bases outside the gene matches: 4. The germline V gene has CDR1 KGHSH and CDR2 LQKENI. The CDR3 contains 15 residues. CDR3 DNA sequence: TGTGCCAGCTCACCTCAGGGACAGGTCAATCAGCCCCAGCATTTT. Encoded protein: CASSPQGQVNQPQHF.

The rearrangement joins TRBV7-9 to TRBJ2-1; TRBD2 agrees at 9 bases. The CDR3 has 14 residues. V dropped 8 bases and J dropped 7; count of bases not matched to a gene: 9. The germline CDR1 and CDR2 sequences are SEHNR and FQNEAQ (reference sequence). The CDR3 here is CASRYEAGGNEQFF. Written as DNA, the CDR3 is TGTGCCAGCCGGTATGAGGCGGGGGGGAATGAGCAGTTCTTC.

The rearrangement uses TRBV19 and TRBJ2-1; weak D call: TRBD2 (5 bases). V was pared by 4 bases and J by 0 bases, with 10 bases between. The CDR3 totals 15 residues. Germline CDR1 and CDR2: LNHDA and SQIVND (reference sequence). DNA for the CDR3: TGTGCCAGTAGTACGCCGGGAAACTCCTACAATGAGCAGTTCTTC. Residues: CASSTPGNSYNEQFF.

V usage is TRBV6-5 and J usage is TRBJ1-2, with D uncertain. CDR1 and CDR2 from the germline V gene are MNHEY and SVGAGI. The CDR3 covers 14 residues. V was shortened by 0 bases and J by 2 bases, with 7 bases between the two germline ends. The chain's CDR3 is CASSYSKDNYGYTF. CDR3 nucleotide sequence: TGTGCCAGCAGTTACTCGAAGGACAACTATGGCTACACCTTC.

CDR3 amino acids: CASSWSTAQETQYF. The CDR3 DNA follows: TGCGCCAGCAGCTGGAGCACAGCCCAAGAGACCCAGTACTTC. V usage is TRBV5-1 and J usage is TRBJ2-5, with D hard to call. Deletions cut 3 bases from V and 1 base from J, with 10 bases between. The germline V gene encodes CDR1 SGHRS and CDR2 YFSETQ. The CDR3 length is 14 residues. The complete variable domain, with remaining parts taken from reference TRBV5-1 and TRBJ2-5, reads KAGVTQTPRYLIKTRGQQVTLSCSPISGHRSVSWYQQTPGQGLQFLFEYFSETQRNKGNFPGRFSGRQFSNSRSEMNVSTLELGDSALYLCASSWSTAQETQYFGPGTRLLVL.

V usage is TRBV2 and J usage is TRBJ2-5, with TRBD2 matching 7 bases. V dropped 7 bases and J dropped 5; count of bases not matched to a gene: 4. The V gene's germline CDR1 is SNHLY and CDR2 FYNNEI. CDR3 size: 12 residues. The CDR3 loop is CASKKAGETQYF. The CDR3 nucleotides read TGTGCCAGCAAGAAAGCGGGGGAGACCCAGTACTTC.